The 12 T cell receptor beta chains given below trace back to one sample, sequenced in a study of spatial heterogeneity in lung cancer. TCRdb re-analysed the 5' RACE reads in MiXCR, keeping a single row per CDR3 protein. The table includes approximately 100,000 distinct CDR3 sequences, roughly a fifth detected once. Described time point: blood at routine non-recurrence follow-up after resection. This sample comprised PBMCs, obtained at follow-up. These TCRs come from a male donor with early-stage non-small cell lung cancer.

Only a few counts were recorded for this clonotype. The chain has TRBV7-2 and TRBJ2-1, with D possibly matching TRBD1 (6 bases). Per germline, CDR1 SGHTA and CDR2 FQGNSA. Trimming took off 4 bases at V and 11 bases at J, with 12 bases between the two ends. The CDR3 spans 12 residues. The DNA of the CDR3 is TGTGCCAGCAGCTCCCCCCGGGACAAGCAGTTCTTC. This translates into CASSSPRDKQFF.

This clonotype was seen a handful of times. The CDR3 DNA sequence: TGCGCCAGCAGCCAAGAAACAGGGAACTATGGCTACACCTTC. Translating it yields CASSQETGNYGYTF. This sequence joins TRBV4-3 and TRBJ1-2; D perhaps matches TRBD1 (6 bases). The CDR3 consists of 14 residues. Between the trimmed V and J ends, which lost 0 bases and 2 bases, there was a span of 7 bases. Per germline, CDR1 LGHNA and CDR2 YSLEER.

V and J are TRBV6-6 and TRBJ1-2, with unresolved D. V lost 0 bases and J lost 1, with 9 bases in between. CDR1 and CDR2 (germline): MNHNY, SVGAGI (reference sequence). CDR3 length: 15 residues. CDR3 sequence reads: CASSYSLQNNYGYTF. The DNA for the CDR3 is TGTGCCAGCAGTTACTCGTTACAGAATAACTATGGCTACACCTTC.

The chain couples TRBV6-5 to TRBJ1-2, with unresolved D. The germline gives CDR1 MNHEY, CDR2 SVGAGI. The ends were cut back, 6 bases at V and 2 bases at J, with 4 bases in the middle. The CDR3 runs to 11 residues. The CDR3 is CASRGNYGYTF. In nucleotides, the CDR3 is TGTGCCAGCAGGGGAAACTATGGCTACACCTTC.

There are many counts of this clonotype. As DNA, the CDR3 is TGTGCCAGTAGTATGGCTAGCAATCAGCCCCAGCATTTT. Translation: CASSMASNQPQHF. The rearrangement links TRBV19 to TRBJ1-5; no reliable D call. The V and J ends lost 3 bases and 0 bases respectively, with 3 bases between them. CDR1 is LNHDA and CDR2 is SQIVND in the germline V gene (reference sequence). The CDR3 covers 13 residues.

The V and J genes are TRBV20-1 and TRBJ2-7; tentative D call: TRBD1 (6 bases). The germline V and J ends were trimmed by 6 bases and 5 bases, with 23 bases remaining between them. This CDR3 is 15 amino acids long. Germline lookup yields CDR1 DFQATT and CDR2 SNEGSKA (reference sequence). CDR3 protein: CSAQPPGQMNNEQYF. The CDR3 bases are TGCAGTGCCCAGCCGCCGGGACAAATGAATAACGAGCAGTACTTC.

The V and J genes are TRBV6-1 and TRBJ2-1, with D maybe TRBD2 (5 bases). The germline gives CDR1 MNHNS, CDR2 SASEGT. Deletions cut 4 bases from V and 7 bases from J, with 14 bases between. This CDR3 comprises 14 residues. In nucleotides, the CDR3 is TGTGCCAGCAGTGGCCAGGACTCGAAGAATGAGCAGTTCTTC. This sequence encodes CASSGQDSKNEQFF.

This clonotype occurred a few times. This chain uses TRBV12-3 or TRBV12-4 with TRBJ1-5; D possibly corresponds to TRBD1 (6 bases). The length of the CDR3 is 13 residues. The germline V and J ends were trimmed by 6 bases and 4 bases, with 10 bases remaining between them. CDR3 sequence (DNA): TGTGCCAGCAGGGGAACAGGGAATCAGCCCCAGCATTTT. The encoded protein is CASRGTGNQPQHF.

This clonotype was observed a few times. The genes are TRBV7-9 and TRBJ2-1; 8 nucleotides align to TRBD1. The CDR3 runs 16 residues. Unmatched junction bases numbered 10, after V lost 5 bases and J lost 4 bases. Per the germline V gene, CDR1 is SEHNR and CDR2 is FQNEAQ (reference sequence). The CDR3 coding sequence is TGTGCCAGCAGCGATAAACCGGGACAGGTGTACAATGAGCAGTTCTTC. Translating gives CASSDKPGQVYNEQFF.

A single count supports this clonotype. J is TRBJ2-5 and V is TRBV6-1; D unresolved. This CDR3 spans 12 amino acids. Trimming removed 7 bases at V and 1 base at J, with 7 bases between. Germline V CDR1 and CDR2: MNHNS, SASEGT. The CDR3 DNA is TGTGCCAGCAAATTAAGCCAAGAGACCCAGTACTTC. It is translated as CASKLSQETQYF.

The chain recombines TRBV11-2 with TRBJ2-5, with 12 bases lining up with TRBD1. CDR3 length: 15 amino acids. Germline V gene sequence: CDR1 SGHAT, CDR2 FQNNGV. Unmatched junction bases numbered 7, after V lost 6 bases and J lost 5 bases. Here the CDR3 reads CASSSSGTGGETQYF. DNA for the CDR3: TGTGCCAGCAGTTCCAGCGGGACAGGGGGCGAGACCCAGTACTTC.

The V call is TRBV20-1, the J call TRBJ2-3; tentative D call: TRBD1 (5 bases). The germline V and J ends were trimmed by 0 bases and 6 bases, with 7 bases remaining between them. Per germline, CDR1 DFQATT and CDR2 SNEGSKA (reference sequence). The CDR3 runs to 12 residues. The CDR3 bases are TGCAGTGCTAGAGAGGGGCGGGATACGCAGTATTTT. It specifies CSAREGRDTQYF.